Following are 18 T cell receptor beta chains from one sample sequenced in a study of post-analysis software for immune sequencing data. No antigen is known for these receptors. TCR beta libraries were prepared from cDNA with unique molecular identifiers. TCRdb used MiXCR to reprocess the PCR reads, holding one entry per CDR3 protein. This sample has more than 500,000 distinct CDR3 sequences, with roughly 34% found just once. Study-level results: Patients used about five TRBV segments, including TRBV5-6, TRBV5-1 and TRBV20-1, more often than controls.

The material sequenced was blood. Receptors were obtained from a girl under 18 with multiple sclerosis.

This clonotype has ten or more counts. V is TRBV6-5 and J is TRBJ2-7; 7 bases line up with TRBD1. V was pared by 0 bases and J by 3 bases, with 5 bases of the junction left unmatched. Germline values: CDR1 MNHEY, CDR2 SVGAGI. This CDR3 is 15 amino acids long. The CDR3 reads CASSYSSSGGYEQYF. The CDR3 DNA sequence: TGTGCCAGCAGTTACTCGAGCTCAGGGGGCTACGAGCAGTACTTC.

This clonotype was picked up a small number of times. The rearrangement uses TRBV20-1 and TRBJ2-7; no definite D call. CDR1 is DFQATT and CDR2 is SNEGSKA in the germline V gene (reference sequence). The CDR3 loop spans 13 amino acids. V was cut by 1 base and J by 3 bases, with 10 bases left in between. Here the CDR3 reads CSARAPTGYEQYF. CDR3 bases: TGCAGTGCTAGAGCGCCGACGGGCTACGAGCAGTACTTC.

The chain uses TRBV9 and TRBJ2-3; possibly TRBD2 for D (6 bases). V was cut by 1 base and J by 4 bases, with 10 bases left in between. In germline, CDR1 is SGDLS, CDR2 YYNGEE. This CDR3 has 14 residues. Written as DNA, the CDR3 is TGTGCCAGCAGCGTATTCAGCGGGTCAGATACGCAGTATTTT. Encoded protein: CASSVFSGSDTQYF.

This clonotype was recorded many times. The chain has TRBV7-3 and TRBJ1-6; tentative D call: TRBD1 (5 bases). The CDR3 runs 13 residues. From germline, CDR1 is SGHTA and CDR2 FQGTGA. V was trimmed by 5 bases and J by 11 bases, leaving 13 bases between them. Written as DNA, the CDR3 is TGTGCCAGCAGCCCAGACGGGGGTACACCCCTCCACTTT. As protein: CASSPDGGTPLHF.

In its sample, this clonotype was seen once. The CDR3 loop is CASNDRSYTDTQYF. The CDR3 coding sequence is TGTGCCAGCAACGACAGGTCTTACACAGATACGCAGTATTTT. This chain connects TRBV9 to TRBJ2-3; D is perhaps TRBD1 (6 bases). CDR1 and CDR2 from the germline V gene are SGDLS and YYNGEE. The CDR3 totals 14 residues. V was shortened by 6 bases and J by 2 bases, with 13 bases between the two germline ends. The variable domain in full, with the rest retrieved from reference TRBV9 and TRBJ2-3, is DSGVTQTPKHLITATGQRVTLRCSPRSGDLSVYWYQQSLDQGLQFLIQYYNGEERAKGNILERFSAQQFPDLHSELNLSSLELGDSALYFCASNDRSYTDTQYFGPGTRLTVL.

This clonotype was counted a few times. The junction does not match germline at one end; this may be a read error. The V call is TRBV12-3 or TRBV12-4, the J call TRBJ1-4; D gene uncertain. This CDR3 has 13 residues. CDR3 DNA: TGTGCCAGCAGCGGACTGAGGAATGAAAAACGGTTTTTT. Translation: CASSGLRNEKRFF.

The chain links TRBV28 to TRBJ2-1; 7 bases match TRBD1. V was clipped by 1 base and J by 13 bases; unmatched bases: 4. The CDR3 runs 12 residues. CDR1 and CDR2 (germline): MDHEN, SYDVKM. The CDR3 nucleotides read TGTGCCAGCAGTTTATTGAGGGGGCCTCAGTTCTTC. It encodes CASSLLRGPQFF.

The V and J genes are TRBV29-1 and TRBJ1-5; 9 nucleotides line up with TRBD1. The germline CDR1 and CDR2 sequences are SQVTM and ANQGSEA. The junction had 5 bases not matched to a gene; V was cut back by 5 bases and J by 6 bases. CDR3 length: 13 amino acids. CDR3 DNA sequence: TGCAGCGTTACAGGGGGCGGAGGTCAGCCCCAGCATTTT. Amino acids: CSVTGGGGQPQHF.

In this sample, this clonotype turned up a few times. The chain joins TRBV27 to TRBJ2-3, with D possibly being TRBD1 or TRBD2 (5 bases each). The CDR3 length is 14 residues. CDR1 is MNHEY and CDR2 is SMNVEV in the germline V gene (reference sequence). V lost 6 bases and J 2 bases, leaving 12 bases between the germline ends. The CDR3 bases are TGTGCCAGCAGCGGGGCCCATGACACAGATACGCAGTATTTT. This translates into CASSGAHDTDTQYF.

This clonotype was recorded at least ten times. This chain connects TRBV5-1 to TRBJ2-3, with 11 bases that match TRBD2. V dropped 4 bases and J dropped 4; count of bases not matched to a gene: 5. The CDR3 extends over 15 amino acids. Per the germline V gene, CDR1 is SGHRS and CDR2 is YFSETQ. The DNA of the CDR3 is TGCGCCAGCAGCCTAGCTAGCGGGGGGTCAGATACGCAGTATTTT. This sequence encodes CASSLASGGSDTQYF.

This CDR3 is CSARDSGTPTNTGELFF. The DNA for the CDR3 is TGCAGTGCTAGAGATTCGGGGACCCCAACGAACACCGGGGAGCTGTTTTTT. This chain connects TRBV20-1 to TRBJ2-2; either TRBD1 or TRBD2 may fit D (5 bases each). The V end lost 0 bases, the J end lost 0 bases, and 14 bases lay between the germline ends. The CDR3 consists of 17 residues. Looked up from germline, CDR1 is DFQATT and CDR2 is SNEGSKA (reference sequence).

In this sample, this clonotype turned up once. The rearrangement links TRBV6-1 to TRBJ1-2; D unclear. The CDR3 runs to 11 residues. V shed 4 bases and J shed 5 bases, with 5 bases lying between them. The germline V gene encodes CDR1 MNHNS and CDR2 SASEGT. The CDR3 sequence is CASSVSYGYTF. CDR3 coding DNA: TGTGCCAGCAGTGTGAGTTATGGCTACACCTTC.

At least ten counts were recorded for this clonotype. This rearrangement joins TRBV7-9 to TRBJ2-7; D may be TRBD1 (5 bases). This CDR3 is built from 14 residues. Germline V CDR1 and CDR2: SEHNR, FQNEAQ (reference sequence). V lost 3 bases to trimming and J lost 0 bases, with 9 bases between them. CDR3 nucleotide sequence: TGTGCCAGCAGCTTGGGGCAGAACTCCTACGAGCAGTACTTC. It yields the protein CASSLGQNSYEQYF. Drawing the rest from reference TRBV7-9 and TRBJ2-7, the complete variable domain is DTGVSQNPRHKITKRGQNVTFRCDPISEHNRLYWYRQTLGQGPEFLTYFQNEAQLEKSRLLSDRFSAERPKGSFSTLEIQRTEQGDSAMYLCASSLGQNSYEQYFGPGTRLTVT.

In this sample, this clonotype turned up a few times. V and J are TRBV4-1 and TRBJ2-1, with 14 bases aligning to TRBD2. Unmatched junction bases numbered 5, after V lost 3 bases and J lost 4 bases. CDR3 length equals 17 residues. The V gene's germline CDR1 is MGHRA and CDR2 YSYEKL. The CDR3 nucleotides read TGCGCCAGCAGCCAGGGACTAGCGGGGGTTCTATACAATGAGCAGTTCTTC. Protein product: CASSQGLAGVLYNEQFF.

In this sample, this clonotype turned up a few times. The chain recombines TRBV7-8 with TRBJ1-2; D perhaps matches TRBD1 (6 bases). Germline CDR1 and CDR2: SGHVS and FQNEAQ. CDR3 length: 17 amino acids. Deletions cut 5 bases from V and 7 bases from J, with 26 bases between. The CDR3, as DNA: TGTGCCAGCAGCCCCCGGGACTCTGGGATCGGGGGCGGTGGCTACACCTTC. Residues: CASSPRDSGIGGGGYTF.

The CDR3 protein is CASSFDRGNTEAFF. In nucleotides, the CDR3 is TGTGCCAGCAGCTTTGACAGGGGGAACACTGAAGCTTTCTTT. The chain has TRBV5-4 and TRBJ1-1, with 8 bases lining up with TRBD1. The CDR3 contains 14 residues. Germline trimming cut 2 bases from V and 1 base from J; bases unmatched to any gene: 1. Germline V lookup: CDR1 SGHNT, CDR2 YYREEE (reference sequence).

The V gene is TRBV27, the J gene TRBJ2-7; weak D call: TRBD2 (6 bases). CDR3 length equals 13 residues. Germline loops: CDR1 MNHEY, CDR2 SMNVEV (reference sequence). The V and J ends lost 2 bases and 4 bases respectively, with 9 bases between them. The CDR3 region has the DNA TGTGCCAGCAGTTTAAAGGGGACTTACGAGCAGTACTTC. Its protein is CASSLKGTYEQYF.

The V call is TRBV20-1, the J call TRBJ2-5; either TRBD1 or TRBD2 may supply D (5 bases each). The V end was cut by 3 bases, the J end by 4 bases, with 12 bases between. Germline V CDR1 and CDR2: DFQATT, SNEGSKA (reference sequence). The CDR3 length is 13 residues. The CDR3: CSASGVGVETQYF. CDR3 coding DNA: TGCAGTGCTAGCGGGGTGGGGGTAGAGACCCAGTACTTC.